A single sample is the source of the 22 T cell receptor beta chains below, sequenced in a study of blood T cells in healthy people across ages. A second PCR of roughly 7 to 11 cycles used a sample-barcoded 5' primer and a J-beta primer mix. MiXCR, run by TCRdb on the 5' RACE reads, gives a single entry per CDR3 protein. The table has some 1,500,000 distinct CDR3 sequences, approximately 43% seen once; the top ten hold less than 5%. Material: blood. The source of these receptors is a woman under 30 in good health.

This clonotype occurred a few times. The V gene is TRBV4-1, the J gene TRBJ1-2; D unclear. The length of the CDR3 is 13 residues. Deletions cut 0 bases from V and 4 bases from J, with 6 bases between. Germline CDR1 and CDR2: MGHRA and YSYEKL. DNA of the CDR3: TGCGCCAGCAGCCAAGACTGGGTCTATGGCTACACCTTC. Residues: CASSQDWVYGYTF.

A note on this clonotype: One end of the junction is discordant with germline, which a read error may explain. The CDR3 here is CANSQDRSSGYEQFF. In DNA, the CDR3 is TGTGCCAACAGCCAAGATCGCTCTAGCGGGTATGAGCAGTTCTTC. The genes are TRBV4-2 and TRBJ2-1; TRBD2 matches 8 bases. The V gene's germline CDR1 is LGHNA and CDR2 YNFKEQ. The CDR3 runs to 15 residues.

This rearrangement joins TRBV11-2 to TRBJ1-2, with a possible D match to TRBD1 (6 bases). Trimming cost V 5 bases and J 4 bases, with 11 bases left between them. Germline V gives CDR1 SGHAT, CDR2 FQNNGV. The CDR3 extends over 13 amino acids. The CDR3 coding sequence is TGTGCCAGCAGCGCTCTGACAGGCTATGGCTACACCTTC. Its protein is CASSALTGYGYTF.

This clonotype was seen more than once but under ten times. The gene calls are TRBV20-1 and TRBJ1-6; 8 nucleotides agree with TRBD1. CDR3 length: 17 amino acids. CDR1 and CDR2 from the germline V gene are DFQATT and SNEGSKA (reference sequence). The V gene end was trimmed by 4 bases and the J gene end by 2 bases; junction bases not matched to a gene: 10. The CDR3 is CSAKTGVISPYNSPLHF. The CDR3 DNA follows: TGCAGTGCTAAGACAGGGGTTATTAGTCCCTATAATTCACCCCTCCACTTT.

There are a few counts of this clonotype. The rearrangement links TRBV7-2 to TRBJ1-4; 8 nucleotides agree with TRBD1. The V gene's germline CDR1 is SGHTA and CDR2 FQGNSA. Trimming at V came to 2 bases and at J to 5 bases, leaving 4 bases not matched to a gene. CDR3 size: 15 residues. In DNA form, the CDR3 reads TGTGCCAGCAGCTTACCCAGACAGGGGAATGAAAAACTGTTTTTT. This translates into CASSLPRQGNEKLFF.

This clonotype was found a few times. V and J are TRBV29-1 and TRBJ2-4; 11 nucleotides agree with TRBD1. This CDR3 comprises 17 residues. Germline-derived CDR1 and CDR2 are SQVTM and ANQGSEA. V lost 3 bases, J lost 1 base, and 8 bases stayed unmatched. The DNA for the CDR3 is TGCAGCGTTGACCCGGGAGGGACAGGGGGGGCCAAAAACATTCAGTACTTC. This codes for CSVDPGGTGGAKNIQYF.

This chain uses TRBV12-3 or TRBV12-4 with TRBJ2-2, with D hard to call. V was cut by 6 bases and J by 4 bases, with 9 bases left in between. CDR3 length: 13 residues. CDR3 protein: CASSFRSTGELFF. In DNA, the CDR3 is TGTGCCAGCAGCTTCAGGAGCACCGGGGAGCTGTTTTTT.

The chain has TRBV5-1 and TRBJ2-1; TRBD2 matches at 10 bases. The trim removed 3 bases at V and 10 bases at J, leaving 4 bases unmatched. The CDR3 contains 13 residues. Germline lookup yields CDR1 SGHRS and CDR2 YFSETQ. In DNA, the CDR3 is TGCGCCAGCAGCTACGGGACTAGCGACGAGCAGTTCTTC. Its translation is CASSYGTSDEQFF.

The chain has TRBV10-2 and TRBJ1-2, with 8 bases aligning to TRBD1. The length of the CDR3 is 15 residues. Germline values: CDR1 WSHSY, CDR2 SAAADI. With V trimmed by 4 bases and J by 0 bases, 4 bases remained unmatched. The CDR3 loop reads CASSADRAANYGYTF. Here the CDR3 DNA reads TGCGCCAGCAGTGCGGACAGGGCGGCTAACTATGGCTACACCTTC.

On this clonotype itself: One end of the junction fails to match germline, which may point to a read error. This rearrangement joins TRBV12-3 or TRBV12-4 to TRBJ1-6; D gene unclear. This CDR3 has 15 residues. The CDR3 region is CTSSLEGGLGSPLHF. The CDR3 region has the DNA TGTACCAGCAGTTTGGAGGGAGGACTCGGTTCACCCCTCCACTTT.

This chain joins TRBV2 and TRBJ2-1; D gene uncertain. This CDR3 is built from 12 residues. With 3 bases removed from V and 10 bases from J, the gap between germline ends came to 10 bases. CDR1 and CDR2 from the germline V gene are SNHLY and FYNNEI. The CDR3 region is CASSEGMQEQFF. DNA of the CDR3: TGTGCCAGCAGTGAGGGTATGCAGGAGCAGTTCTTC.

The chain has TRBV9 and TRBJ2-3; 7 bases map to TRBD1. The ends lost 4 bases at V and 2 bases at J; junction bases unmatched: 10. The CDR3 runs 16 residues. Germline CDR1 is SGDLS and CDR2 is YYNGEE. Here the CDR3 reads CASSPWTGPLTDTQYF. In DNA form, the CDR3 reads TGTGCCAGCAGCCCATGGACAGGTCCCCTCACAGATACGCAGTATTTT.

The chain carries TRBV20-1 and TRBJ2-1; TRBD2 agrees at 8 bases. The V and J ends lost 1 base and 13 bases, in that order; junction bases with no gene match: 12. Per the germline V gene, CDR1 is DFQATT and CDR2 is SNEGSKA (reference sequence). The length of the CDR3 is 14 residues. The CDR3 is CSARAGGLLKTQFF. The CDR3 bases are TGCAGTGCTAGAGCGGGGGGGCTGTTAAAGACCCAGTTCTTC.

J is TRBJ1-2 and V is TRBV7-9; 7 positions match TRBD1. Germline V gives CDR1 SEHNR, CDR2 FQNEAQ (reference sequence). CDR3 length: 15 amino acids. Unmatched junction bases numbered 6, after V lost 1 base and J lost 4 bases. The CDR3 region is CASSLEAQGGYGYTF. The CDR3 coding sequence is TGTGCCAGCAGCTTAGAAGCGCAGGGGGGCTATGGCTACACCTTC. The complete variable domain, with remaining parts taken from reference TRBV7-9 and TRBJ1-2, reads DTGVSQNPRHKITKRGQNVTFRCDPISEHNRLYWYRQTLGQGPEFLTYFQNEAQLEKSRLLSDRFSAERPKGSFSTLEIQRTEQGDSAMYLCASSLEAQGGYGYTFGSGTRLTVV.

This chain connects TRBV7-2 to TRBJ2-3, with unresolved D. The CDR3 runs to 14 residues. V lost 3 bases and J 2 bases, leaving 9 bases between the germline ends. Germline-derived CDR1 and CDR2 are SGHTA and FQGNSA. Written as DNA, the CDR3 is TGTGCCAGCAGCTTGGCTAAACTCACAGATACGCAGTATTTT. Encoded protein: CASSLAKLTDTQYF.

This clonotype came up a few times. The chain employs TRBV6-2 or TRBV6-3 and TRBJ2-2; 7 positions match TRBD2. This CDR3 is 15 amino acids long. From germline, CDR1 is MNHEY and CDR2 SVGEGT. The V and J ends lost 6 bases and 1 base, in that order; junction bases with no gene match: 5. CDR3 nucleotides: TGTGCCAGCAGAGGACGCGGGGGGAACACCGGGGAGCTGTTTTTT. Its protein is CASRGRGGNTGELFF.

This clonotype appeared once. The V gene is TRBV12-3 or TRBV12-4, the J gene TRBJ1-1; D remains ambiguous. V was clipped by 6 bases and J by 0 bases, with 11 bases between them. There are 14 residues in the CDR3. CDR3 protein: CASRKGGMNTEAFF. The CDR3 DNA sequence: TGTGCCAGCAGGAAGGGAGGAATGAACACTGAAGCTTTCTTT.

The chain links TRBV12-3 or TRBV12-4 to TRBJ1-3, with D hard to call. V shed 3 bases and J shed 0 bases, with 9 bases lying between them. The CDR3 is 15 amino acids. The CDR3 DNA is TGTGCCAGCAGTTTTAGCACGAACTCTGGAAACACCATATATTTT. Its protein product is CASSFSTNSGNTIYF.

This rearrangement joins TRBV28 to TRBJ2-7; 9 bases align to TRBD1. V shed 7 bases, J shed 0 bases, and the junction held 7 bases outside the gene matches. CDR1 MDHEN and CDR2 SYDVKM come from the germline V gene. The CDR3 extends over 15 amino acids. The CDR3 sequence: CASTPTDRGSYEQYF. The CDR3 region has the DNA TGTGCCAGCACTCCCACGGACAGGGGCTCCTACGAGCAGTACTTC.

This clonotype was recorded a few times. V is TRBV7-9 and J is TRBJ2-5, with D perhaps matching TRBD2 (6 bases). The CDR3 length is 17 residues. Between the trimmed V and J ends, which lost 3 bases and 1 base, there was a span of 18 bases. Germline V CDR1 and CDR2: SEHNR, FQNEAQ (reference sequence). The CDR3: CASSFPRGTAFQETQYF. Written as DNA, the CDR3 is TGTGCCAGCAGCTTCCCCCGGGGGACGGCCTTCCAAGAGACCCAGTACTTC.

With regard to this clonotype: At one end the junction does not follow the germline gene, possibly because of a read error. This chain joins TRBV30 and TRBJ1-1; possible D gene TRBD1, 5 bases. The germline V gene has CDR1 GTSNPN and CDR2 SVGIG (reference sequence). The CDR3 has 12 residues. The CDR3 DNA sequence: TGTGTCTGGGACTCTCTGAACACTGAAGCTTTCTTT. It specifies CVWDSLNTEAFF.

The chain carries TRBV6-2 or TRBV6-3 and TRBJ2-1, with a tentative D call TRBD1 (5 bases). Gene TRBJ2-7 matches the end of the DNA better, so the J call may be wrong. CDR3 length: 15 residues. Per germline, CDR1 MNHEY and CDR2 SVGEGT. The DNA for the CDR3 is TGTGCCAGCAGCTTGACAGAGGTCTCCTACAATGAGCAGTACTTC. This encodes CASSLTEVSYNEQYF.